This paragraph reports one T cell receptor beta chain. These data are taken from a study of blood T cell repertoires in COVID-19. Looking at the study overall: Collection of acute and convalescent COVID-19 samples took place in the United States, Italy and Spain. The cDNA or gDNA used as material had been derived from T cells, B-cell-depleted T cells, or PBMCs.

Methods used by the authors: For nucleated cells, counts were estimated from reference gene primer amplification. The repertoire was sequenced with immunoSEQ multiplex PCR; TCRdb's copy has only in-frame clones and lacks some. The DNA was the basis for D and trimming; V, J and clone size are from that table. The table shows 300,000 to 350,000 clones, with about 90% occurring only once. V gave up 5 bases and J gave up 3 bases; unmatched junction bases: 4. Per the germline V gene, CDR1 is SNHLY and CDR2 is FYNNEI. This CDR3 contains 14 residues. The TCR was taken from a man in his late teens or twenties with active or convalescent COVID-19. The specimen was peripheral blood. The V and J genes are TRBV2 and TRBJ1-3; 7 nucleotides agree with TRBD1. The CDR3 sequence is CASSSTGFGNTIYF. CDR3 DNA: TGTGCCAGCAGTTCGACAGGGTTTGGAAACACCATATATTTT. The full variable domain, its missing parts supplied by reference TRBV2 and TRBJ1-3, is EPEVTQTPSHQVTQMGQEVILRCVPISNHLYFYWYRQILGQKVEFLVSFYNNEISEKSEIFDDQFSVERPDGSNFTLKIRSTKLEDSAMYFCASSSTGFGNTIYFGEGSWLTVV.